The 24 T cell receptor beta chains reported below all come from one sample, sequenced in a study of shared clonotypes between healthy human individuals. Data came from immunoSEQ multiplex PCR; TCRdb stores just in-frame clones and leaves some out. This sample has hundreds of thousands of clones, with 55% to 85% found just once. Sequenced input: memory CD4+ T cells sorted from blood. Subset denoted: CD45RA-negative fraction. Every receptor here comes from a woman aged 25 to 39 in good health.

A word on this clone: A read error may be the cause here, since a much bigger clone is one base away. At the DNA level, this CDR3 is encoded by other sequences in the same sample as well. V is TRBV6-5 and J is TRBJ2-7; D may be TRBD1 or TRBD2 (5 bases each). Germline lookup yields CDR1 MNHEY and CDR2 SVGAGI. The V and J ends lost 5 bases and 0 bases respectively, with 11 bases between them. The CDR3 totals 14 residues. Here the CDR3 reads CASSPRDGSYEQYF. The CDR3 bases are TGTGCCAGCAGTCCACGGGACGGCTCCTACGAGCAGTACTTC.

This clone was observed a few times. This chain joins TRBV6-5 and TRBJ2-1; the D gene is possibly TRBD1 (5 bases). V shed 0 bases and J shed 6 bases, with 12 bases lying between them. This CDR3 is 15 amino acids long. Germline CDR1 is MNHEY and CDR2 is SVGAGI. The CDR3 region has the DNA TGTGCCAGCAGTTACTCTTGGCAGGGCGGCAATGAGCAGTTCTTC. Translated, it gives CASSYSWQGGNEQFF.

The chain links TRBV7-2 to TRBJ2-2; no firm D call. The CDR3 contains 14 residues. Looked up from germline, CDR1 is SGHTA and CDR2 is FQGNSA. The V end was cut by 0 bases, the J end by 4 bases, with 6 bases between. In nucleotides, the CDR3 is TGTGCCAGCAGCTTAGCTCGGGCCACCGGGGAGCTGTTTTTT. As protein: CASSLARATGELFF.

This chain uses TRBV10-3 with TRBJ2-4, with TRBD2 identical over 7 bases. CDR3 length: 15 residues. The germline gives CDR1 ENHRY, CDR2 SYGVKD. V was clipped by 11 bases and J by 8 bases; unmatched bases: 18. DNA for the CDR3: TGTGCCGTCTCGAGGACCGGGACTACCGAGGACATTCAGTACTTC. Amino acid sequence: CAVSRTGTTEDIQYF.

This clone was found once. This sequence is one base from a far larger clone and is likely a read error. Other DNA sequences in the sample encode the same CDR3. The chain couples TRBV6-1 to TRBJ2-2, with D tentatively TRBD1 (6 bases). The germline gives CDR1 MNHNS, CDR2 SASEGT. The CDR3 runs 13 residues. The V end lost 4 bases, the J end lost 7 bases, and 10 bases lay between the germline ends. Written as DNA, the CDR3 is TGTGCCAGCAGTGGACAGGCGGACGGGGAGCTGTTTTTT. Protein sequence: CASSGQADGELFF.

As DNA, the CDR3 is TGTGCCAGCAGCCCCCCGCGGGGAGCGGACCGCTCCTACAATGAGCAGTTCTTC. Residues: CASSPPRGADRSYNEQFF. The chain uses TRBV7-9 and TRBJ2-1, with D maybe TRBD2 (6 bases). Germline V gene data show CDR1 as SEHNR and CDR2 as FQNEAQ (reference sequence). This CDR3 spans 18 amino acids. The V and J ends lost 5 bases and 0 bases respectively, with 20 bases between them.

This chain uses TRBV19 with TRBJ2-2; D gene ambiguous. Deletions cut 3 bases from V and 1 base from J, with 6 bases between. Germline CDR1 and CDR2: LNHDA and SQIVND (reference sequence). This CDR3 region has 14 residues. The CDR3 sequence is CASSIGRNTGELFF. The CDR3 nucleotides read TGTGCCAGTAGTATCGGCAGGAACACCGGGGAGCTGTTTTTT. Full variable domain (missing parts from reference TRBV19 and TRBJ2-2): DGGITQSPKYLFRKEGQNVTLSCEQNLNHDAMYWYRQDPGQGLRLIYYSQIVNDFQKGDIAEGYSVSREKKESFPLTVTSAQKNPTAFYLCASSIGRNTGELFFGEGSRLTVL.

This rearrangement joins TRBV7-7 to TRBJ2-1; a possible D gene is TRBD1 (5 bases). The V end was cut by 1 base, the J end by 4 bases, with 14 bases between. The CDR3 length is 16 residues. CDR1 SSHAT and CDR2 FNYEAQ come from the germline V gene (reference sequence). DNA of the CDR3: TGTGCCAGCAGCTTAGAACCCAAAGGGGTATACAATGAGCAGTTCTTC. This translates into CASSLEPKGVYNEQFF.

This clone was detected once. The chain couples TRBV9 to TRBJ1-1; D uncertain. CDR3 size: 14 residues. The V and J ends lost 0 bases and 4 bases respectively, with 10 bases between them. Germline values: CDR1 SGDLS, CDR2 YYNGEE. The CDR3 DNA is TGTGCCAGCAGCGTAGTGGTGAATCCCACTGAAGCTTTCTTT. Translated: CASSVVVNPTEAFF.

This clone appeared once. The V and J genes are TRBV7-3 and TRBJ1-3; 8 bases align to TRBD1. Germline CDR1 SGHTA, CDR2 FQGTGA. This CDR3 comprises 15 residues. V shed 2 bases, J shed 4 bases, and the junction held 4 bases outside the gene matches. The CDR3 sequence is CASSLSGGTGNTIYF. CDR3 DNA sequence: TGTGCCAGCAGCTTATCAGGGGGCACCGGAAACACCATATATTTT.

The chain couples TRBV29-1 to TRBJ2-1; 9 bases agree with TRBD2. V lost 1 base to trimming and J lost 6 bases; unmatched junction nucleotides: 7. Germline V CDR1 and CDR2: SQVTM, ANQGSEA. The CDR3 is made up of 15 amino acids. The CDR3 here is CSVEVVAGVPNEQFF. The CDR3, as DNA: TGCAGCGTTGAAGTGGTAGCGGGAGTCCCCAATGAGCAGTTCTTC.

The table lists this clone with a count of one. This rearrangement joins TRBV5-4 to TRBJ2-1; D gene uncertain. Germline lookup yields CDR1 SGHNT and CDR2 YYREEE (reference sequence). V was pared by 4 bases and J by 6 bases, with 17 bases between. The CDR3 loop spans 15 amino acids. CDR3 loop: CASSAVLGSFNEQFF. The CDR3 nucleotides are TGTGCCAGCAGCGCGGTTTTGGGATCGTTCAATGAGCAGTTCTTC.

J is TRBJ1-1 and V is TRBV14; the D is unclear. CDR3 length: 13 residues. The V gene's germline CDR1 is SGHDN and CDR2 FVKESK. The V gene lost 4 bases and the J gene lost 0 bases, with 6 bases spanning the gap. CDR3 in amino acids: CASSLSLNTEAFF. For the CDR3, the DNA is TGTGCCAGCAGCCTCAGCCTGAACACTGAAGCTTTCTTT.

As to this clone: Other nucleotide sequences from this sample produce the same CDR3. The chain has TRBV5-1 and TRBJ2-5, with TRBD1 as a possible D gene (6 bases). The CDR3 sequence is 13 residues long. V shed 4 bases and J shed 4 bases, with 11 bases lying between them. Germline-derived CDR1 and CDR2 are SGHRS and YFSETQ. The CDR3 loop reads CASSVQGGETQYF. The CDR3 nucleotides read TGCGCCAGCAGCGTACAGGGTGGAGAGACCCAGTACTTC. Based on the CDR3 plus reference TRBV5-1 and TRBJ2-5, the full variable domain is KAGVTQTPRYLIKTRGQQVTLSCSPISGHRSVSWYQQTPGQGLQFLFEYFSETQRNKGNFPGRFSGRQFSNSRSEMNVSTLELGDSALYLCASSVQGGETQYFGPGTRLLVL.

Only one count was recorded for this clone. The chain links TRBV6-5 to TRBJ2-5; 12 bases fit TRBD2. The germline gives CDR1 MNHEY, CDR2 SVGAGI. This CDR3 contains 15 residues. Trimming cost V 8 bases and J 5 bases; bases outside gene matches: 9. The CDR3 spells CASGTSGRSRETQYF. The CDR3, as DNA: TGTGCCAGCGGAACTAGCGGGAGGTCGAGGGAGACCCAGTACTTC.

About this clone itself: Other nucleotide sequences from this sample produce the same CDR3. The chain carries TRBV28 and TRBJ2-2; tentative D call: TRBD1 (6 bases). CDR3 size: 15 residues. Germline assignment: CDR1 MDHEN and CDR2 SYDVKM. Trimming stripped 3 bases from V and 5 bases from J, with 13 bases between. The CDR3 region is CASSFQGSGTGELFF. CDR3 nucleotides: TGTGCCAGCAGTTTTCAGGGGTCTGGGACCGGGGAGCTGTTTTTT.

The genes are TRBV5-4 and TRBJ2-5; D not certain. The germline V gene has CDR1 SGHNT and CDR2 YYREEE (reference sequence). There are 11 residues in the CDR3. V was trimmed by 2 bases and J by 5 bases, leaving 4 bases between them. CDR3 region: CASSFAETQYF. In DNA form, the CDR3 reads TGTGCCAGCAGCTTCGCTGAGACCCAGTACTTC.

This clone was detected once. This chain joins TRBV6-1 and TRBJ1-5, with TRBD1 matching 8 bases. V lost 5 bases, J lost 4 bases, and 7 bases stayed unmatched. This CDR3 contains 15 residues. The germline gives CDR1 MNHNS, CDR2 SASEGT. In DNA, the CDR3 is TGTGCCAGCAGTATGGACAGGGATAAGAATCAGCCCCAGCATTTT. Protein product: CASSMDRDKNQPQHF.

CDR3 DNA: TGTGCCAGCAGTTACTCGTCGGGGGGTGGCAATCAGCCCCAGCATTTT. Protein: CASSYSSGGGNQPQHF. J is TRBJ1-5 and V is TRBV6-5; possible D gene TRBD1, 5 bases. CDR1 and CDR2 from the germline V gene are MNHEY and SVGAGI. Trimming took off 0 bases at V and 2 bases at J, with 11 bases between the two ends. This CDR3 spans 16 amino acids.

The V call is TRBV19, the J call TRBJ2-1; 12 nucleotides align to TRBD2. The CDR3 totals 15 residues. Trimming cost V 5 bases and J 6 bases; bases outside gene matches: 5. CDR1 and CDR2 (germline): LNHDA, SQIVND (reference sequence). CDR3 sequence reads: CASSVGTSGLNEQFF. The CDR3 DNA sequence: TGTGCCAGTAGTGTCGGGACTAGCGGGCTCAATGAGCAGTTCTTC.

The chain links TRBV7-9 to TRBJ2-5; D gene uncertain. CDR1 and CDR2 (germline): SEHNR, FQNEAQ (reference sequence). V was trimmed by 1 base and J by 2 bases, leaving 8 bases between them. This CDR3 region has 14 residues. The CDR3 DNA reads TGTGCCAGCAGCTTAGATTACTGGCAAGAGACCCAGTACTTC. Protein: CASSLDYWQETQYF.

This clone has a count of ten or more. V is TRBV29-1 and J is TRBJ2-2; no clear D gene. Trimming left V 3 bases short and J 0 bases short, with 5 bases between. CDR1 and CDR2 (germline): SQVTM, ANQGSEA. The CDR3 is made up of 13 amino acids. CDR3 bases: TGCAGCGTTGATAAGGCGAACACCGGGGAGCTGTTTTTT. This encodes CSVDKANTGELFF.

The chain recombines TRBV5-1 with TRBJ2-7; D uncertain. Germline CDR1 is SGHRS and CDR2 is YFSETQ. CDR3 length: 13 residues. Deletions cut 4 bases from V and 2 bases from J, with 10 bases between. The CDR3 loop reads CASSLRQTYEQYF. CDR3 sequence (DNA): TGCGCCAGCAGCCTTAGACAAACCTACGAGCAGTACTTC.

The CDR3 sequence: CSVVGPGGNTEAFF. For the CDR3, the DNA is TGCAGCGTTGTAGGCCCAGGAGGAAACACTGAAGCTTTCTTT. This chain connects TRBV29-1 to TRBJ1-1; no definite D call. V was shortened by 4 bases and J by 2 bases, with 14 bases between the two germline ends. This CDR3 region has 14 residues. Looked up from germline, CDR1 is SQVTM and CDR2 is ANQGSEA.